The 21 T cell receptor beta chains in this list originate from one sample, sequenced in a study of T cells after somatic rescue of genetic block. Here immunoSEQ multiplex PCR was the method, and the copy in TCRdb shows in-frame clones only, minus some. The sample lists tens of thousands of clones, about 87% occurring once. Input material: peripheral blood mononuclear cells (PBMCs). These receptor sequences come from a woman under 30.

For this clone: Sequence at one end of the junction differs from germline and may be a read error. Other DNA sequences in this specimen translate into the identical CDR3. The chain combines TRBV6-5 with TRBJ1-5; D is unclear. The CDR3 loop spans 15 amino acids. Germline CDR1 MNHEY, CDR2 SVGAGI. This CDR3 reads CASSWSGEQNQPQHF. The CDR3 DNA reads TGCGCCAGCAGTTGGTCAGGCGAACAAAATCAGCCCCAGCATTTT.

This clone was found a few times. This sequence joins TRBV7-9 and TRBJ1-1; 10 bases agree with TRBD1. Germline CDR1 and CDR2: SEHNR and FQNEAQ (reference sequence). V trimming: 2 bases; J trimming: 6 bases; junction bases outside the gene matches: 6. The CDR3 length is 15 residues. CDR3 protein: CASSLRTGGAAEAFF. As DNA, the CDR3 is TGTGCCAGCAGCTTACGGACAGGGGGGGCGGCTGAAGCTTTCTTT.

V gene TRBV25-1 combines with J gene TRBJ2-7; D unresolved. Germline V gene sequence: CDR1 MGHDK, CDR2 SYGVNS. The CDR3 covers 12 residues. Trimming left V 8 bases short and J 2 bases short, with 10 bases between. The CDR3: CASSNWAYEQYF. The CDR3, as DNA: TGTGCCAGCTCAAACTGGGCCTACGAGCAGTACTTC.

The rearrangement joins TRBV27 to TRBJ2-1; a possible D gene is TRBD2 (6 bases). The CDR3 contains 18 residues. Trimming removed 3 bases from V and 7 bases from J, with 25 bases in between. Germline CDR1 MNHEY, CDR2 SMNVEV (reference sequence). The CDR3 loop reads CASSFSGPGPRSGNEQFF. CDR3 in DNA: TGTGCCAGCAGTTTTAGCGGTCCAGGACCCCGGTCGGGAAATGAGCAGTTCTTC.

CDR3 loop: CASSPGRDGSYEQYF. In DNA form, the CDR3 reads TGTGCCAGCAGCCCCGGCCGGGACGGCTCCTACGAGCAGTACTTC. The rearrangement links TRBV4-2 to TRBJ2-7; either TRBD1 or TRBD2 may fit D (5 bases each). The CDR3 runs to 15 residues. Per the germline V gene, CDR1 is LGHNA and CDR2 is YNFKEQ. The ends were cut back, 4 bases at V and 0 bases at J, with 13 bases in the middle.

The sample holds one count of this clone. The V call is TRBV9, the J call TRBJ1-2; maybe TRBD1 (6 bases). With 4 bases removed from V and 8 bases from J, the gap between germline ends came to 9 bases. The CDR3 is 11 residues long. The germline V gene encodes CDR1 SGDLS and CDR2 YYNGEE. Here the CDR3 DNA reads TGTGCCAGCAGCACCAGGGGCGGCTACACCTTC. The encoded protein is CASSTRGGYTF. The whole variable domain, remainder taken from reference TRBV9 and TRBJ1-2, is DSGVTQTPKHLITATGQRVTLRCSPRSGDLSVYWYQQSLDQGLQFLIQYYNGEERAKGNILERFSAQQFPDLHSELNLSSLELGDSALYFCASSTRGGYTFGSGTRLTVV.

Written as DNA, the CDR3 is TGTGCCAGCAGCTCCCAGACTAGCCGGAATGAGCAGTTCTTC. As protein: CASSSQTSRNEQFF. The chain carries TRBV28 and TRBJ2-1, with 7 bases fitting TRBD2. Germline CDR1 and CDR2: MDHEN and SYDVKM. Trimming took 6 bases from V and 7 from J; bases not matched to a gene: 9. The CDR3 runs to 14 residues.

Only one count was recorded for this clone. This chain links TRBV2 with TRBJ1-5; D is unclear. The CDR3 has 15 amino acids. Germline loops: CDR1 SNHLY, CDR2 FYNNEI. V lost 4 bases, J lost 4 bases, and 14 bases lay in between. DNA of the CDR3: TGTGCCAGCAGTGGGCGTCCGGAGGGTAATCAGCCCCAGCATTTT. It codes for CASSGRPEGNQPQHF.

The V and J genes are TRBV28 and TRBJ2-1; D call uncertain. The CDR3 consists of 12 residues. Looked up from germline, CDR1 is MDHEN and CDR2 is SYDVKM. Trimming cost V 2 bases and J 6 bases, with 5 bases left between them. CDR3 bases: TGTGCCAGCAGTTTAAGTCCCAATGAGCAGTTCTTC. The encoded protein is CASSLSPNEQFF. Variable domain in full (rest from reference TRBV28 and TRBJ2-1): DVKVTQSSRYLVKRTGEKVFLECVQDMDHENMFWYRQDPGLGLRLIYFSYDVKMKEKGDIPEGYSVSREKKERFSLILESASTNQTSMYLCASSLSPNEQFFGPGTRLTVL.

The gene calls are TRBV25-1 and TRBJ2-1; 8 bases map to TRBD1. Looked up from germline, CDR1 is MGHDK and CDR2 is SYGVNS. V dropped 4 bases and J dropped 6; count of bases not matched to a gene: 8. The CDR3 extends over 15 amino acids. CDR3 region: CASSVPGGSGNEQFF. In nucleotides, the CDR3 is TGTGCCAGCAGTGTTCCAGGGGGCTCGGGCAATGAGCAGTTCTTC.

This clone was detected a few times. This rearrangement joins TRBV27 to TRBJ1-1; weak D call: TRBD1 (5 bases). Germline V CDR1 and CDR2: MNHEY, SMNVEV (reference sequence). Trimming shortened V by 6 bases and J by 5 bases, and 22 bases separated the two germline ends. CDR3 length equals 16 residues. The CDR3 loop is CASSRRLGVVFTEAFF. In nucleotides, the CDR3 is TGTGCCAGCAGCCGCAGGTTAGGGGTAGTATTTACTGAAGCTTTCTTT.

The rearrangement uses TRBV4-3 and TRBJ2-5; D may match TRBD1 or TRBD2 (5 bases each). V was pared by 0 bases and J by 11 bases, with 16 bases between. Per germline, CDR1 LGHNA and CDR2 YSLEER. This CDR3 region has 14 residues. The CDR3 bases are TGCGCCAGCAGCCAAGATAAGGTGAGGGGAGAGCAGTACTTC. This translates into CASSQDKVRGEQYF.

Turning to this clone: The CDR3 does not end in the conserved phenylalanine or tryptophan, so this is likely a read error. Because the CDR3's place on the DNA is in doubt, the DNA is left out and the CDR3 is given as listed by TCRdb. The rearrangement joins TRBV7-6 to TRBJ1-5; TRBD1 is the table's D call, not checked against the DNA. The CDR3 length is 11 residues, termini included. In germline, CDR1 is SGHVS, CDR2 FNYEAQ. The CDR3 sequence: CASSFGTGARV.

V gene TRBV5-4 combines with J gene TRBJ2-1; a weak D match, TRBD2 (5 bases). V lost 4 bases and J lost 0, with 8 bases in between. CDR3 length: 14 residues. CDR1 SGHNT and CDR2 YYREEE come from the germline V gene (reference sequence). CDR3 coding DNA: TGTGCCAGCAGCGGGAGTTACTCCTACAATGAGCAGTTCTTC. Residues: CASSGSYSYNEQFF.

The V gene is TRBV29-1, the J gene TRBJ2-7; D is possibly TRBD1 (7 bases). Germline-derived CDR1 and CDR2 are SQVTM and ANQGSEA. V was shortened by 8 bases and J by 5 bases, with 19 bases between the two germline ends. There are 13 residues in the CDR3. The CDR3 DNA is TGCAGCACTTACGACAGGGAGGATGACGAGCAGTACTTC. Amino acid sequence: CSTYDREDDEQYF.

This clone has just one count. This rearrangement joins TRBV28 to TRBJ1-1; 9 bases map to TRBD1. V shed 6 bases and J 6 bases; nucleotides not matched to a gene: 11. This CDR3 has 15 residues. The germline CDR1 and CDR2 sequences are MDHEN and SYDVKM. CDR3 amino acids: CASSRLRQGGPEAFF. The CDR3 nucleotides are TGTGCCAGCAGCCGCCTTCGACAGGGGGGCCCTGAAGCTTTCTTT.

This chain uses TRBV28 with TRBJ2-3; D remains unclear. Germline CDR1 MDHEN, CDR2 SYDVKM. CDR3 length: 13 residues. The germline V and J ends were trimmed by 3 bases and 8 bases, with 12 bases remaining between them. DNA for the CDR3: TGTGCCAGCAGTTTCGTGACAACGGGTACGCAGTATTTT. The encoded protein is CASSFVTTGTQYF.

This chain links TRBV4-3 with TRBJ1-2, with a weak D call TRBD1 (5 bases). CDR1 and CDR2 from the germline V gene are LGHNA and YSLEER. This CDR3 has 14 residues. Trimming pared 0 bases from V and 5 bases from J, leaving 10 bases between. Here the CDR3 reads CASSQDPRGYGYTF. In nucleotides, the CDR3 is TGCGCCAGCAGCCAAGACCCTCGGGGGTATGGCTACACCTTC.

This chain uses TRBV11-3 with TRBJ2-5, with D perhaps matching TRBD1 (6 bases). V lost 3 bases, J lost 2 bases, and 7 bases lay in between. The germline CDR1 and CDR2 sequences are SGHNT and YENEEA. CDR3 length: 13 residues. CDR3 amino acids: CASSFGTQETQYF. CDR3 bases: TGTGCCAGCAGCTTCGGGACACAAGAGACCCAGTACTTC.

The sample holds a few counts of this clone. The V gene is TRBV6-4, the J gene TRBJ2-3; tentative D call: TRBD2 (6 bases). With 6 bases removed from V and 0 bases from J, the gap between germline ends came to 10 bases. Germline V gives CDR1 MRHNA, CDR2 SNTAGT. This CDR3 has 14 amino acids. The CDR3 sequence: CASSRRASTDTQYF. As DNA, the CDR3 is TGTGCCAGCAGCCGGAGGGCTAGCACAGATACGCAGTATTTT.

The V gene is TRBV11-1, the J gene TRBJ2-7; the D gene is possibly TRBD2 (6 bases). The CDR3 sequence is 15 residues long. The V gene's germline CDR1 is SGHAT and CDR2 FQDESV (reference sequence). The V end was cut by 5 bases, the J end by 1 base, with 15 bases between. As DNA, the CDR3 is TGTGCCAGCAGCCCATGGGGGGAGCTTTCCTACGAGCAGTACTTC. Translated: CASSPWGELSYEQYF. Complete variable domain (other parts from reference TRBV11-1 and TRBJ2-7): EAEVAQSPRYKITEKSQAVAFWCDPISGHATLYWYRQILGQGPELLVQFQDESVVDDSQLPKDRFSAERLKGVDSTLKIQPAELGDSAMYLCASSPWGELSYEQYFGPGTRLTVT.